Each of the 30 T cell receptor beta chains below was sequenced from the same sample in a study of T-cell reconstitution after alpha-beta-depleted transplantation in children. Unique molecular identifiers were incorporated into the prepared TCRbeta library. Each CDR3 protein gets one entry after TCRdb re-called the PCR reads with MiXCR. Of approximately 210,000 distinct CDR3 sequences in the sample, approximately 15% were seen once. The sequenced sample was PBMCs from the stem cell graft donor, obtained from the stem cell graft. The receptor set was obtained from a human donor who donated a stem cell graft to a child with acute lymphoblastic leukemia.

This clonotype was observed many times. The V gene is TRBV20-1, the J gene TRBJ2-3; 7 bases agree with TRBD1. V shed 4 bases and J 6 bases; nucleotides not matched to a gene: 13. CDR1 is DFQATT, CDR2 SNEGSKA, per germline (reference sequence). The CDR3 extends over 15 amino acids. CDR3 loop: CSAIRTGSLRDTQYF. CDR3 nucleotides: TGCAGTGCTATCCGGACAGGCTCCCTCCGGGATACGCAGTATTTT.

Many counts were recorded for this clonotype. The gene calls are TRBV18 and TRBJ2-1; D possibly corresponds to TRBD1 (5 bases). Trimming removed 4 bases from V and 8 bases from J, with 9 bases in between. The CDR3 extends over 12 amino acids. CDR1 KGHSH and CDR2 LQKENI come from the germline V gene. CDR3 region: CASSRQGYEQFF. The DNA of the CDR3 is TGTGCCAGCTCACGGCAGGGCTATGAGCAGTTCTTC.

This clonotype came up many times. The chain employs TRBV11-2 and TRBJ2-7, with D perhaps matching TRBD1 (6 bases). The germline V gene has CDR1 SGHAT and CDR2 FQNNGV. The V and J ends lost 3 bases and 3 bases respectively, with 9 bases between them. CDR3 size: 13 residues. CDR3 DNA: TGTGCCAGCAGCTTCCCGACAGGCTACGAGCAGTACTTC. Its protein product is CASSFPTGYEQYF.

This clonotype has a handful of counts. The chain joins TRBV5-1 to TRBJ1-1; 7 bases match TRBD1. This CDR3 has 17 residues. After removal of 3 bases from V and 4 bases from J, the junction contained 15 bases not matched to a gene. The V gene's germline CDR1 is SGHRS and CDR2 YFSETQ. CDR3 protein: CASSSQNRGGSVTEAFF. CDR3 DNA: TGCGCCAGCAGCTCGCAAAACAGGGGAGGGTCGGTCACTGAAGCTTTCTTT.

Many counts were recorded for this clonotype. The chain uses TRBV7-9 and TRBJ2-5; 7 bases agree with TRBD2. The CDR3 contains 14 residues. CDR1 is SEHNR, CDR2 FQNEAQ, per germline (reference sequence). Trimming at V came to 5 bases and at J to 2 bases, leaving 5 bases not matched to a gene. CDR3 region: CASSLGREQETQYF. DNA for the CDR3: TGTGCCAGCAGCCTTGGGAGGGAACAAGAGACCCAGTACTTC.

Details on this clonotype: A read error may account for a junction end that differs from germline. This sequence joins TRBV6-6 and TRBJ2-1, with 7 bases lining up with TRBD2. The CDR3 loop spans 11 amino acids. CDR1 is MNHNY, CDR2 SVGAGI, per germline (reference sequence). This CDR3 is CASTRGREPFF. The CDR3 DNA sequence: TGTGCCAGCACGCGCGGGAGAGAGCCGTTCTTC.

The gene calls are TRBV12-3 or TRBV12-4 and TRBJ2-3, with D tentatively TRBD2 (6 bases). Trimming pared 10 bases from V and 0 bases from J, leaving 17 bases between. CDR3 length: 15 residues. The CDR3 nucleotides are TGTGCCATTAAAGGAACCAGCGGGAGCACAGATACGCAGTATTTT. Translation gives CAIKGTSGSTDTQYF.

This clonotype was observed at least ten times. The CDR3 sequence is CASSVAALPTDTQYF. The CDR3 DNA is TGTGCCAGCAGCGTAGCGGCCTTACCCACAGATACGCAGTATTTT. V is TRBV9 and J is TRBJ2-3, with no clear D. The CDR3 is 15 residues long. Trimming took off 0 bases at V and 2 bases at J, with 10 bases between the two ends. Germline-derived CDR1 and CDR2 are SGDLS and YYNGEE.

This clonotype was recorded at least ten times. The J gene is TRBJ2-1, the V gene TRBV6-5; TRBD1 aligns across 8 bases. Trimming took 5 bases from V and 7 from J; bases not matched to a gene: 4. This CDR3 has 13 residues. The germline gives CDR1 MNHEY, CDR2 SVGAGI. The CDR3 protein is CASSQDRENEQFF. CDR3 nucleotides: TGTGCCAGCAGTCAGGACAGGGAAAATGAGCAGTTCTTC.

This clonotype was counted at least ten times. The rearrangement links TRBV11-1 to TRBJ2-3; 14 nucleotides align to TRBD2. Germline-derived CDR1 and CDR2 are SGHAT and FQDESV (reference sequence). V trimming: 5 bases; J trimming: 0 bases; junction bases outside the gene matches: 10. The CDR3 length is 19 residues. In DNA form, the CDR3 reads TGTGCCAGCAGCATATCCGGGACTAGCGGGAGTCAGAGCACAGATACGCAGTATTTT. Protein sequence: CASSISGTSGSQSTDTQYF.

This clonotype was counted many times. The rearrangement joins TRBV20-1 to TRBJ1-5; 9 bases are a match to TRBD1. Germline loops: CDR1 DFQATT, CDR2 SNEGSKA (reference sequence). CDR3 size: 13 residues. The CDR3 coding sequence is TGCAGCACACCGGGACAGGGTTATCAGCCCCAGCATTTT. As protein: CSTPGQGYQPQHF.

In its sample, this clonotype was seen many times. The rearrangement uses TRBV28 and TRBJ1-2; the match to TRBD1 covers 10 bases. Germline V CDR1 and CDR2: MDHEN, SYDVKM. With V trimmed by 7 bases and J by 8 bases, 10 bases remained unmatched. There are 14 residues in the CDR3. This CDR3 reads CASIRRDRGRGYTF. The CDR3 coding sequence is TGTGCCAGCATCCGGAGGGACAGGGGTCGGGGCTACACCTTC.

This sequence joins TRBV20-1 and TRBJ2-1; 11 bases are a match to TRBD2. CDR1 and CDR2 from the germline V gene are DFQATT and SNEGSKA (reference sequence). CDR3 length: 14 amino acids. V lost 3 bases, J lost 8 bases, and 6 bases stayed unmatched. The CDR3 sequence: CSARKLAGGYEQFF. The CDR3 DNA reads TGCAGTGCTAGGAAGCTAGCGGGAGGTTATGAGCAGTTCTTC.

This clonotype has ten or more counts. This chain connects TRBV28 to TRBJ1-1, with 8 bases lining up with TRBD1. The CDR3 covers 14 residues. Germline V gene sequence: CDR1 MDHEN, CDR2 SYDVKM. Trimming removed 6 bases from V and 7 bases from J; junction bases left unmatched: 10. CDR3 in DNA: TGTGCCAGCAGCCCGCCTCAAACAGGGGGTGAAGCTTTCTTT. Translating gives CASSPPQTGGEAFF.

This clonotype has a handful of counts. The V call is TRBV6-1, the J call TRBJ2-7, with 8 bases lining up with TRBD1. The CDR3 covers 15 residues. V was pared by 7 bases and J by 6 bases, with 14 bases of the junction left unmatched. Germline V gene sequence: CDR1 MNHNS, CDR2 SASEGT. Written as DNA, the CDR3 is TGTGCCAGCACCTCGCTACTGACAGGGGTTGGCGAGCAGTACTTC. This encodes CASTSLLTGVGEQYF.

This clonotype was counted only a few times. This CDR3 is CATSPGTGNRQPQHF. CDR3 DNA: TGTGCCACCAGCCCCGGGACAGGGAACCGTCAGCCCCAGCATTTT. The chain uses TRBV24-1 and TRBJ1-5; 9 nucleotides match TRBD1. The CDR3 sequence is 15 residues long. Trimming at V came to 7 bases and at J to 6 bases, leaving 9 bases not matched to a gene. Germline V gene lookup returns CDR1 KGHDR and CDR2 SFDVKD.

As regards this clonotype: A single base separates this from a much larger clone, so it may be a read error. This sequence joins TRBV5-1 and TRBJ2-7, with a possible D match to TRBD1 (5 bases). CDR1 and CDR2 (germline): SGHRS, YFSETQ. With 9 bases removed from V and 5 bases from J, the gap between germline ends came to 12 bases. This CDR3 region has 11 residues. This CDR3 reads CAINQGDEQYF. CDR3 nucleotides: TGCGCCATCAATCAGGGCGACGAGCAGTACTTC.

This chain joins TRBV20-1 and TRBJ1-4; 8 positions agree with TRBD1. Losses at the gene ends were 3 bases for V and 3 bases for J; bases not matched to a gene: 15. This CDR3 region has 18 residues. The germline CDR1 and CDR2 sequences are DFQATT and SNEGSKA (reference sequence). The CDR3 sequence is CSASPNRQGTFPNEKLFF. The CDR3 nucleotides are TGCAGTGCTAGTCCAAACCGACAGGGGACCTTTCCTAATGAAAAACTGTTTTTT.

This chain uses TRBV29-1 with TRBJ2-1, with D tentatively TRBD1 (5 bases). CDR1 SQVTM and CDR2 ANQGSEA come from the germline V gene. The length of the CDR3 is 12 residues. V was pared by 1 base and J by 9 bases, with 10 bases between. The CDR3 DNA sequence: TGCAGCGTTGAAGGACAGACCGCTGAGCAGTTCTTC. It encodes CSVEGQTAEQFF.

This clonotype was detected ten times or more. The V gene is TRBV12-3 or TRBV12-4, the J gene TRBJ1-1; 11 bases map to TRBD1. CDR3 length: 14 residues. V was clipped by 6 bases and J by 11 bases; unmatched bases: 11. The CDR3 nucleotides are TGTGCCAGCAGCCCCGGACAGGGGGCCATGATTGCTTTCTTT. It specifies CASSPGQGAMIAFF.

This chain connects TRBV7-9 to TRBJ2-7; perhaps TRBD2 as D (6 bases). CDR1 and CDR2 from the germline V gene are SEHNR and FQNEAQ (reference sequence). The CDR3 spans 14 residues. Trimming left V 3 bases short and J 2 bases short, with 11 bases between. The chain's CDR3 is CASSLGGVAYEQYF. CDR3 DNA sequence: TGTGCCAGCAGCTTGGGAGGAGTTGCCTACGAGCAGTACTTC.

A note on this clonotype: A much larger clone differs from this one at a single base, so this may be a read error. The chain couples TRBV7-8 to TRBJ1-1; no definite D call. The germline V and J ends were trimmed by 2 bases and 6 bases, with 19 bases remaining between them. The CDR3 covers 16 residues. Germline CDR1 SGHVS, CDR2 FQNEAQ. The CDR3 nucleotides are TGTGCCAGCAGCTTATCTTATATAGGGAAGGACTCTGAAGCTTTCTTT. Translated, it gives CASSLSYIGKDSEAFF.

This clonotype has at least ten counts. V gene TRBV27 combines with J gene TRBJ2-1; the D gene is possibly TRBD1 (5 bases). This CDR3 region has 15 residues. V was pared by 6 bases and J by 0 bases, with 12 bases between. The V gene's germline CDR1 is MNHEY and CDR2 SMNVEV (reference sequence). The CDR3 spells CASRFRGRSYNEQFF. Here the CDR3 DNA reads TGTGCCAGCAGGTTTAGGGGCCGCTCCTACAATGAGCAGTTCTTC.

The table lists this clonotype with many counts. The chain carries TRBV5-1 and TRBJ2-1, with D perhaps TRBD2 (6 bases). Per the germline V gene, CDR1 is SGHRS and CDR2 is YFSETQ. The CDR3 runs 13 residues. V was trimmed by 5 bases and J by 7 bases, leaving 13 bases between them. In nucleotides, the CDR3 is TGCGCCAGCAGTACTGTGGGGGGTAATGAGCAGTTCTTC. It is translated as CASSTVGGNEQFF.

This clonotype was seen repeatedly, ten times or more. The chain links TRBV12-3 or TRBV12-4 to TRBJ1-6; unclear D gene. This CDR3 has 13 amino acids. Between the trimmed V and J ends, which lost 5 bases and 8 bases, there was a span of 10 bases. CDR3 loop: CASSARAYSPLHF. CDR3 nucleotide sequence: TGTGCCAGCAGTGCCCGGGCTTATTCACCCCTCCACTTT.

The rearrangement joins TRBV25-1 to TRBJ2-1; possibly TRBD2 for D (6 bases). V lost 6 bases, J lost 7 bases, and 16 bases lay in between. Per germline, CDR1 MGHDK and CDR2 SYGVNS. The CDR3 is 14 amino acids. This CDR3 reads CASSVLFSGNEQFF. The CDR3 DNA is TGTGCCAGCAGCGTCCTCTTTAGCGGAAATGAGCAGTTCTTC.

With regard to this clonotype: A much larger clone is a single base away; this may be a read error. The chain carries TRBV20-1 and TRBJ1-4, with D perhaps TRBD1 (6 bases). Trimming removed 1 base at V and 8 bases at J, with 14 bases between. This CDR3 has 14 residues. Germline values: CDR1 DFQATT, CDR2 SNEGSKA (reference sequence). Written as DNA, the CDR3 is TGCAGTGCTAGAGTGCACAGGGTGGGAGAAAAACTGTTTTTT. It encodes CSARVHRVGEKLFF.

This clonotype was counted a few times. The chain employs TRBV2 and TRBJ2-1, with D hard to call. This CDR3 spans 14 amino acids. Between the trimmed V and J ends, which lost 7 bases and 6 bases, there was a span of 16 bases. CDR1 SNHLY and CDR2 FYNNEI come from the germline V gene. CDR3 region: CASKGLGPPNEQFF. Written as DNA, the CDR3 is TGTGCCAGCAAAGGGCTAGGCCCCCCCAATGAGCAGTTCTTC.

This clonotype came up many times. The gene calls are TRBV5-1 and TRBJ2-2, with 9 nucleotides matching TRBD2. The V and J ends lost 0 bases and 3 bases, in that order; junction bases with no gene match: 9. The CDR3 loop spans 18 amino acids. Germline V CDR1 and CDR2: SGHRS, YFSETQ. DNA for the CDR3: TGCGCCAGCAGCTTGGACGGGAAGACTAGCGGATACACCGGGGAGCTGTTTTTT. Translation: CASSLDGKTSGYTGELFF.

Only a few counts were recorded for this clonotype. The rearrangement uses TRBV7-6 and TRBJ2-5; tentatively, D is TRBD1 or TRBD2 (5 bases each). The V gene's germline CDR1 is SGHVS and CDR2 FNYEAQ. The CDR3 is made up of 12 amino acids. Trimming removed 5 bases from V and 9 bases from J, with 13 bases in between. CDR3 DNA: TGTGCCAGCAGCCCTGCTGGGACGGCCCAGTACTTC. The encoded protein is CASSPAGTAQYF.